This T cell receptor (beta chain) derives from a study of post-analysis software for immune sequencing data. Study context: The courses of disease that were included comprised relapsing-remitting, secondary progressive and progressive-relapsing multiple sclerosis. Overall study findings and caveats: Same-batch preparations were strongly co-clustered by F measure. Comparison of patients with controls showed five or six TRBV segments more frequent in patients, TRBV5-6, TRBV5-1 and TRBV20-1 among them. Controls significantly exceeded multiple sclerosis patients in normalized Chao1 diversity.

Comments on this clonotype: Its target is unknown.

Researchers reported that TCR beta cDNA libraries carried unique molecular identifiers. One entry per CDR3 protein results from TCRdb running MiXCR on the PCR reads. The table shows approximately 770,000 distinct CDR3 sequences, with 40% to 55% occurring only once. The length of the CDR3 is 15 residues. The ends lost 2 bases at V and 2 bases at J; junction bases unmatched: 4. Sequencing input: blood. The rearrangement uses TRBV12-3 or TRBV12-4 and TRBJ2-3, with 7 bases that match TRBD2. The clonotype comes from a girl under 18 with multiple sclerosis. CDR3 in DNA: TGTGCCAGCAGTTTAACCGGGGGGTTCACAGATACGCAGTATTTT. It codes for CASSLTGGFTDTQYF.